This is a list of T cell receptor beta chains from one sample in a study of identical twins. One entry per CDR3 protein results from TCRdb running MiXCR on the 5' RACE reads. This repertoire shows roughly 1.6 million distinct CDR3 sequences, around 29% found once; its top ten account for 0.27%. The sequenced sample was cord blood. The receptors originated from a newborn girl in good health. Both conserved end residues are part of each CDR3. The D gene is left open where the match is weak. The size entry is marked missing in some rows and otherwise reads once, few, many or a size class.

TRBJ2-3	TRBV4-2	.	TRBD1	TGTGCCAGCAGCCAAGGGCCCGCCGGGACAGGCACAGATACGCAGTATTTT	CASSQGPAGTGTDTQYF
TRBJ2-3	TRBV18	few	.	TGTGCCAGCTCACCACAAGTTCAGGGGACCTTCACAGATACGCAGTATTTT	CASSPQVQGTFTDTQYF
TRBJ2-5	TRBV6-1	.	.	TGTGCCAGCAGCGGGCTACTAGGAGGGGAAGAGACCCAGTACTTC	CASSGLLGGEETQYF
TRBJ2-5	TRBV28	few	.	TGTGCCAGCAGTCCAACAGGGTGGCAAGAGACCCAGTACTTC	CASSPTGWQETQYF
TRBJ2-3	TRBV4-2	.	TRBD2	TGTGCCAGCAGCCAAGTCCGTAGGCTAGCGGGGGGGCCAGATACGCAGTATTTT	CASSQVRRLAGGPDTQYF
TRBJ2-2	TRBV4-2	.	TRBD2	TGTGCCAGCAGCCAAGTCCTAGCGGGAGCCTCACCGAACACCGGGGAGCTGTTTTTT	CASSQVLAGASPNTGELFF
TRBJ2-2	TRBV5-6	.	.	TGTGCCAGCAGCTTGGCGTGGGACACCGGGGAGCTGTTTTTT	CASSLAWDTGELFF
TRBJ1-1	TRBV7-2	once	.	TGTGCCAGCAGCTTACCGCTCCTTAACACTGAAGCTTTCTTT	CASSLPLLNTEAFF
TRBJ2-1	TRBV4-1	.	.	TGCGCCAGCAGCCATGCCCGGGACTTATTTTCCTACAATGTGCAGTTCTTC	CASSHARDLFSYNVQFF
TRBJ2-3	TRBV5-1	.	.	TGCGCCAGCAGCTTGCAGGCGAGGAGCACAGATACGCAGTATTTT	CASSLQARSTDTQYF
TRBJ2-7	TRBV29-1	.	.	TGCAGCGTTGGATCCAGTGACAGCTACGAGCAGTACTTC	CSVGSSDSYEQYF
TRBJ2-3	TRBV20-1	.	TRBD2	TGCAGTGCTAGAGGGACTAGCGGGAGGTATTTT	CSARGTSGRYF
TRBJ2-3	TRBV12-3/TRBV12-4	.	.	TGTGCCAACAGTCCCCCCCGGGGTAATAGCACAGATACGCAGTATTTT	CANSPPRGNSTDTQYF
TRBJ1-2	TRBV29-1	few	TRBD1	TGCAGCGTTGATTGGACAGGGGGCGAATATTGGCGCGGCTACACCTTC	CSVDWTGGEYWRGYTF
TRBJ2-3	TRBV7-2	few	.	TGTGCCAGCAGCAGCACTGGCGGGGCGACAGATACGCAGTATTTT	CASSSTGGATDTQYF
TRBJ1-2	TRBV20-1	.	TRBD1	TGCAGTGCTAGACCGGACAGGGGGCGTCCGACTAAAGGCTACACCTTC	CSARPDRGRPTKGYTF
TRBJ2-3	TRBV5-8	.	TRBD2	TGTGCCAGCATTCGGGGGAGGGCCCTGGGCACAGATACGCAGTATTTT	CASIRGRALGTDTQYF
TRBJ2-3	TRBV6-1	.	.	TGTGCCAGCACCCCGTCGACCAGCACAGATACGCAGTATTTT	CASTPSTSTDTQYF
TRBJ2-7	TRBV20-1	few	.	TGCAGTGCTCCTAGACACAGCCTAGGCGAGCAGTACTTC	CSAPRHSLGEQYF
TRBJ2-3	TRBV9	few	TRBD2	TGTGCCAGCAGCCCACGAGGTGGTAGCGGGCAGGGCGCAGATACGCAGTATTTT	CASSPRGGSGQGADTQYF
TRBJ2-3	TRBV20-1	.	TRBD2	TGCAGTGCGGGAGGGAGGGCACACTCCTACAATGAGCAGTATTTT	CSAGGRAHSYNEQYF
TRBJ2-1	TRBV29-1	.	TRBD2	TGCAGCGTTGAAGTCCTAGCGGGAGTTCCCAATTACAATGAGCAGTTCTTC	CSVEVLAGVPNYNEQFF
TRBJ2-7	TRBV28	few	TRBD1	TGTGCCAGCAGGGGGACAGGGGGACCCTACGAGCAGTACTTC	CASRGTGGPYEQYF
TRBJ2-7	TRBV7-9	once	TRBD2	TGTGCCAGCAGCTCTCGACTAGCCTTTCAGTACTTC	CASSSRLAFQYF
TRBJ1-2	TRBV7-4	.	.	TGTGACAGCAGCTTATCGCAGGGACGCATTTTCTATGGCTACACCTTC	CDSSLSQGRIFYGYTF
TRBJ2-2	TRBV5-1	.	TRBD2	TGCGCCAGCAGCTTGAAAACTAGCGGGTACACCGGGGAGCTGTTTTTT	CASSLKTSGYTGELFF
TRBJ2-3	TRBV20-1	.	.	TGCAGGAAGTATAGGTTAGGCACAGATACGCAGTATTTT	CRKYRLGTDTQYF
TRBJ1-1	TRBV21-1	.	.	TGTGCCAGCAACCCTGACAGGAACACTGAAGCTTTCTTT	CASNPDRNTEAFF
TRBJ2-7	TRBV5-5	.	.	TGTGCCAGCAGCTTCCGGGATACCTACAATGAGCAGTACTTC	CASSFRDTYNEQYF
TRBJ2-5	TRBV20-1	few	TRBD2	TGCAGTGCTAGAGTGGTAGCGGGAGTGGAGACCCAGTACTTC	CSARVVAGVETQYF
TRBJ2-7	TRBV28	few	TRBD2	TGTGCCAGCACCCCCCGTCCTAGCGGTGCCTACGAGCAGTACTTC	CASTPRPSGAYEQYF
TRBJ1-2	TRBV12-3/TRBV12-4	many	.	TGTGCCAGCAGTTTATTCCGGCAGTCAAACTATGGCTACACCTTC	CASSLFRQSNYGYTF
TRBJ2-1	TRBV20-1	.	TRBD2	TGCAGTGCCCAGGCCGGGACTAGGGGTAATGAGCAGTTCTTC	CSAQAGTRGNEQFF